The sequence of this T cell receptor (beta chain) was determined in a study of cytomegalovirus exposure and HLA in healthy donors. Looking at the study overall: The 100 to 150 validation repertoires matched the roughly 630 first-cohort repertoires in platform, a later analysis reported.

Findings and limits, study-wide: In vitro data verified three CMV-associated chains as specific for CMV antigens. Cytomegalovirus-associated TCR beta chains were listed, numbering roughly 150. Most TCR sequences were uncommon, yet certain public TCRs appeared in many donors.

Assay: immunoSEQ multiplex PCR; the TCRdb copy retains only in-frame clones and omits some. The data contain 150,000 to 180,000 clones, about 86% of them singletons. As regards this clone: Its antigen is as yet unknown.

Sequencing was done on a sample of PBMCs. The TCR comes from a human donor in good health.

The CDR3 sequence is CASSPTGGKVYEQYF. The CDR3 DNA reads as TGTGCCAGCAGCCCGACAGGGGGAAAGGTGTACGAGCAGTACTTC. The chain has TRBV14 and TRBJ2-7, with 9 nucleotides matching TRBD1. The CDR3 spans 15 residues. Germline V gene lookup returns CDR1 SGHDN and CDR2 FVKESK. The V segment lost 4 bases and the J segment 4 bases; nucleotides outside the gene matches: 8.